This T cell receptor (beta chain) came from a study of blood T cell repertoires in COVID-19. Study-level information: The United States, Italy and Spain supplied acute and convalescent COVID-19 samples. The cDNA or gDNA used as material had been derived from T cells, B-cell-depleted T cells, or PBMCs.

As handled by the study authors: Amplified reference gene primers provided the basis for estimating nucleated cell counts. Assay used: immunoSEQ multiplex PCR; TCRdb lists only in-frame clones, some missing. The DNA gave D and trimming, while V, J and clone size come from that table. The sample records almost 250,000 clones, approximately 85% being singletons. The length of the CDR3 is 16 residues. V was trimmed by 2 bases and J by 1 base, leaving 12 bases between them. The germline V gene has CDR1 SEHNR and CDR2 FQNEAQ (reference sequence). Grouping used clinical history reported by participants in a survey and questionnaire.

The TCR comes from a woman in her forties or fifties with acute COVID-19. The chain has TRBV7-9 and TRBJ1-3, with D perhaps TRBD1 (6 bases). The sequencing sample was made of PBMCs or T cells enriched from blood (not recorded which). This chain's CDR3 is CASSLMGHLSGNTIYF. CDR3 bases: TGTGCCAGCAGCTTAATGGGACACCTATCTGGAAACACCATATATTTT.